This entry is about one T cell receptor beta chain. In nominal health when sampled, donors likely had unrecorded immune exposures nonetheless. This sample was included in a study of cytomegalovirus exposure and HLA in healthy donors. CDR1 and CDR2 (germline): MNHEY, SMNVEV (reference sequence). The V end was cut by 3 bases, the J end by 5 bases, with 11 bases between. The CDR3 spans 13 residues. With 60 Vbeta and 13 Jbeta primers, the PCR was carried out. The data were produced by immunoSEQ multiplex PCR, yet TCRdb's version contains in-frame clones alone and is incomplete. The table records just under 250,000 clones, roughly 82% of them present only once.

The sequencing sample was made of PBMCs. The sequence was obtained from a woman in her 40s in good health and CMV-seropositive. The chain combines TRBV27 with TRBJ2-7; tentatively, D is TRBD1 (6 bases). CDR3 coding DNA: TGTGCCAGCAGTTTTTCACAGGGTAACGAGCAGTACTTC. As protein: CASSFSQGNEQYF.